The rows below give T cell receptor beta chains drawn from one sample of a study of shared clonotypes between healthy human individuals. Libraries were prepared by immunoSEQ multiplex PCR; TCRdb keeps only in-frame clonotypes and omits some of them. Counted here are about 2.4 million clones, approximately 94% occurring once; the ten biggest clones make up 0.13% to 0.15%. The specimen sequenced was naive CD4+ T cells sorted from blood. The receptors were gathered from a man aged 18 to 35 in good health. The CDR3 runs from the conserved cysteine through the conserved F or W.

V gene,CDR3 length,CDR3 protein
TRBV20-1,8,CSAGQAFF
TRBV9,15,CASSNSRVFGETQYF
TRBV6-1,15,CASRRTSGAQETQYF
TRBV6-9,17,CASTTLRGQGVGQPQHF
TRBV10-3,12,CAISDLGEKLFF
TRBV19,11,CASKGTGAQHF
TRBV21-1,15,CASSSPGKGNYGYTF
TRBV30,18,CAWSVGSGRGSYYNEQFF
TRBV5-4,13,CASSFPAQETQYF
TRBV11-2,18,CASSPGTGGPTSLPEQYF
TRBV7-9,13,CASSSTAQPEAFF
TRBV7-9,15,CASSLDGTRTYEQYF
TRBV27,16,CASSSPSGNSYNEQFF
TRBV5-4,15,CAAAGGVAGDNEQFF
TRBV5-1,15,CASSSRGVGNTEAFF
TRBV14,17,CASSQPGQGSLAGELFF
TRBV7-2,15,CASTIRTGDTGELFF
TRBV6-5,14,CASSYGGARKGYTF
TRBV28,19,CASSLLIFLRTGGNTEAFF
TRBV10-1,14,CASSDGGGNSPLHF
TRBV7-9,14,CASSLAGGHEKLFF
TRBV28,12,CASSRNIDTQYF
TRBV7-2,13,CASSLTASQPQHF
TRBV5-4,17,CASSLGGVSSYNSPLHF
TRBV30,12,CAWSSGIGELFF
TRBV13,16,CASSFALGGRYDEQFF
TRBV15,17,CATSRPGQGARDYGYTF
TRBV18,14,CASSPRQGDYEQYF
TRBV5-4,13,CASSLVEGFGYTF
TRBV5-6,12,CASSSDRYEQYF
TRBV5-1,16,CASSLAPSGTQETQYF
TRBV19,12,CASSVTGSEQYF
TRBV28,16,CASSQIGQGGSYEQYF
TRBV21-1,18,CASSKVVRRAGRRNEQFF
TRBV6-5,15,CASSSGGGGTEKLFF
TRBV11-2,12,CASSPWDYEQYF
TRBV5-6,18,CASSLEWSTRGPPDTQYF
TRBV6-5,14,CASSTGQGPDTQYF
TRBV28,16,CASISAGQGKNTEAFF
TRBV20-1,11,CSASGPNEQFF
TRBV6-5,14,CASSPLTANYGYTF
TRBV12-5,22,CASGLVNSPQQDDRYGANVLTF
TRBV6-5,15,CASTTPGGPNTEAFF
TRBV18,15,CASSVGQVYENIQYF
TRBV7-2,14,CASSPGLAMETQYF
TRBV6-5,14,CASSPGASVSEQFF
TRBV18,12,CASSDTGGEQYF
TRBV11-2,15,CASSLIQGHTGELFF
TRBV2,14,CASSEKRGVGEQFF
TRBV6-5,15,CASSPRGGEAEKLFF
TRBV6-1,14,CASSEAWGDQPQHF
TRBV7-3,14,CASSLNPAPDTQYF
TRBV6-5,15,CASSYTRGLQETQYF
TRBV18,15,CASSLGQGNTGELFF
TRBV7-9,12,CATGTGAYEQYF
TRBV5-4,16,CASRPSGGSDTDTQYF
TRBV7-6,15,CASSALAEYTGELFF
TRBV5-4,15,CASVRRDRDLDGYTF
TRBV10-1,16,CASSDRGGAPYNEQFF
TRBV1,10,CTSSQETQYF